The 7 T cell receptor beta chains below all came from one sample that was sequenced in a study of blood T cell repertoires in COVID-19. The table came from immunoSEQ multiplex PCR; TCRdb's copy has only in-frame clones and leaves some out. The profile shows roughly 180,000 clones, 86% of them singletons. The sequencing sample was made of peripheral blood. Receptors were obtained from a man between 70 and 80 years old with active or convalescent COVID-19.

The chain carries TRBV28 and TRBJ1-1; D not resolved. Trimming shortened V by 6 bases and J by 1 base, and 12 bases separated the two germline ends. Germline CDR1 is MDHEN and CDR2 is SYDVKM. The CDR3 loop spans 14 amino acids. The CDR3 protein is CASRATPTNTEAFF. DNA for the CDR3: TGTGCCAGCAGGGCGACACCCACGAACACTGAAGCTTTCTTT.

This clone appeared a single time. The rearrangement links TRBV9 to TRBJ1-2; a weak D match, TRBD1 (5 bases). The V and J ends lost 1 base and 7 bases respectively, with 11 bases between them. In germline, CDR1 is SGDLS, CDR2 YYNGEE. The CDR3 has 13 residues. The CDR3 sequence: CASSVQGRPGYTF. The CDR3 DNA is TGTGCCAGCAGCGTACAGGGCAGGCCTGGCTACACCTTC.

V is TRBV5-1 and J is TRBJ2-7; tentatively, D is TRBD1 (5 bases). The CDR3 is made up of 14 amino acids. The germline V gene encodes CDR1 SGHRS and CDR2 YFSETQ. V shed 4 bases and J shed 2 bases, with 13 bases lying between them. The CDR3: CASSSDSPTYEQYF. Here the CDR3 DNA reads TGCGCCAGCAGCAGTGACAGTCCCACCTACGAGCAGTACTTC.

The V and J genes are TRBV19 and TRBJ2-3; perhaps TRBD2 as D (5 bases). Germline CDR1 LNHDA, CDR2 SQIVND (reference sequence). V gave up 8 bases and J gave up 2 bases, with 14 bases separating them. This CDR3 has 14 amino acids. The CDR3 DNA sequence: TGTGCCAGTGCCCCCCTGACTACCACAGATACGCAGTATTTT. The encoded protein is CASAPLTTTDTQYF.

This rearrangement joins TRBV5-1 to TRBJ2-3; 8 bases are a match to TRBD1. V shed 4 bases, J shed 1 base, and the junction held 11 bases outside the gene matches. This CDR3 has 17 amino acids. Germline V gives CDR1 SGHRS, CDR2 YFSETQ. The CDR3 loop is CASSPVASGQGTDTQYF. The CDR3 bases are TGCGCCAGCAGCCCGGTAGCCTCGGGACAGGGCACAGATACGCAGTATTTT.

The rearrangement uses TRBV27 and TRBJ2-7; D may be TRBD1 (6 bases). In germline, CDR1 is MNHEY, CDR2 SMNVEV (reference sequence). This CDR3 comprises 19 residues. The ends were cut back, 5 bases at V and 3 bases at J, with 29 bases in the middle. The CDR3 spells CASSPEGMFDRIQVYEQYF. CDR3 bases: TGTGCCAGCAGTCCAGAAGGGATGTTCGACAGGATTCAAGTCTACGAGCAGTACTTC.

The chain couples TRBV7-2 to TRBJ1-3, with 7 bases aligning to TRBD1. The V gene end was trimmed by 6 bases and the J gene end by 0 bases; junction bases not matched to a gene: 11. The CDR3 consists of 17 residues. Germline CDR1 SGHTA, CDR2 FQGNSA. For the CDR3, the DNA is TGTGCCAGCAGTTACCGGACAGGCCTAGACTCTGGAAACACCATATATTTT. Protein sequence: CASSYRTGLDSGNTIYF.